This T cell receptor beta chain was recorded in a study of CD8+CD57+ T cells in acquired aplastic anemia. In the study overall: Mean read depth for CD4+ cells from healthy donors was around 11 million.

Losses at the gene ends were 5 bases for V and 2 bases for J; bases not matched to a gene: 9. This CDR3 contains 16 residues. For CDR3 and TCR beta VDJ profiling, genomic DNA was the template used. TCRdb called the reads again in MiXCR, with one record for every CDR3 protein. The repertoire holds more than 150,000 distinct CDR3 sequences, with approximately 46% as singletons. Material for sequencing was sorted CD4+, CD8+, or CD8+CD57+ T cells (not recorded which) from PBMCs. The receptor was derived from a human donor in good health. The rearrangement joins TRBV12-3 or TRBV12-4 to TRBJ2-7, with 10 bases matching TRBD2. CDR3 bases: TGTGCCAGCAGTCCAATATTAGCGGGGGGCCCCTACGAGCAGTACTTC. As protein: CASSPILAGGPYEQYF.